Below, one TCR beta chain is given with its context. This entry comes from a study of CD8 T cells in Susac syndrome. The CDR3 length is 12 residues. V was clipped by 0 bases and J by 8 bases, with 8 bases between them. CDR1 is SGHRS, CDR2 YFSETQ, per germline. With random hexamers, roughly 0.45 to 1 ug RNA was reverse transcribed. TCRdb re-called the immunoSEQ multiplex PCR reads with MiXCR, one entry per CDR3 protein. Of 180,000 or so distinct CDR3 sequences in the sample, about 93% were seen once. Input material: CD4+ T cells from PBMCs. This rearrangement joins TRBV5-1 to TRBJ1-1; D call uncertain. The receptor was derived from a human donor with Susac syndrome. The chain's CDR3 is CASSLEAGEAFF. Written as DNA, the CDR3 is TGCGCCAGCAGCTTGGAGGCCGGAGAAGCTTTCTTT.